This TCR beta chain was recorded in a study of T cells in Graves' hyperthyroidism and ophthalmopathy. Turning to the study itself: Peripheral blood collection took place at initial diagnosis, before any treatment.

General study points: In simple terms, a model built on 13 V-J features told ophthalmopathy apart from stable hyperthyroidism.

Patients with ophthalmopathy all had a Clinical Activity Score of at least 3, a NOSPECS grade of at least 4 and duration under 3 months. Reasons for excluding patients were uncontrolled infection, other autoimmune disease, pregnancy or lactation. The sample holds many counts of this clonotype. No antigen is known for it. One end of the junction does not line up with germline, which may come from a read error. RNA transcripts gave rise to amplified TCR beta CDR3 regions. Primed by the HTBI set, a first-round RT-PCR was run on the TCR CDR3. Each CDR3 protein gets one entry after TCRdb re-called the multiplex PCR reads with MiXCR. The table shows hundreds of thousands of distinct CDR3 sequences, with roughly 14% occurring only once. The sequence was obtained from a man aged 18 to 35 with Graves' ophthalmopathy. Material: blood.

The chain's CDR3 is CASSLQGDGYTF. The CDR3 DNA reads as TGTGCCAGCAGTTTGCAGGGGGATGGCTACACCTTC. V and J are TRBV5-1 and TRBJ1-2; TRBD1 matches 7 bases. CDR1 is SGHRS, CDR2 YFSETQ, per germline. The CDR3 is 12 amino acids. Full variable domain (outside the CDR3, taken from reference TRBV5-1 and TRBJ1-2): KAGVTQTPRYLIKTRGQQVTLSCSPISGHRSVSWYQQTPGQGLQFLFEYFSETQRNKGNFPGRFSGRQFSNSRSEMNVSTLELGDSALYLCASSLQGDGYTFGSGTRLTVV.